The 25 T cell receptor beta chains given below trace back to one sample, sequenced in a study of CD8 T cells in ankylosing spondylitis. TCRdb re-called the 5' RACE reads with MiXCR, one entry per CDR3 protein. The sample includes under 250,000 distinct CDR3 sequences, around 11% of them seen just once. Sequencing used blood, either unsorted or a sorted T cell fraction (not recorded which). All receptors derive from a male donor with ankylosing spondylitis or in good health (not recorded which).

This clonotype was seen ten or more times. CDR3 protein: CASRASWADTQYF. In DNA, the CDR3 is TGTGCCAGCAGGGCCTCGTGGGCAGATACGCAGTATTTT. The chain joins TRBV28 to TRBJ2-3; the D is unclear. The ends were cut back, 6 bases at V and 4 bases at J, with 11 bases in the middle. CDR1 and CDR2 from the germline V gene are MDHEN and SYDVKM. CDR3 length: 13 residues.

The sample holds many counts of this clonotype. The V and J genes are TRBV4-1 and TRBJ1-1; the D gene is possibly TRBD1 (5 bases). V was clipped by 3 bases and J by 2 bases, with 13 bases between them. The CDR3 has 15 residues. Germline V gene sequence: CDR1 MGHRA, CDR2 YSYEKL. In nucleotides, the CDR3 is TGCGCCAGCAGCCACCCCGACAGAGCAAACACTGAAGCTTTCTTT. Protein product: CASSHPDRANTEAFF.

This clonotype was counted a few times. Mismatch with germline at one junction end may stem from a read error. The rearrangement uses TRBV20-1 and TRBJ1-6; D gene unclear. Looked up from germline, CDR1 is DFQATT and CDR2 is SNEGSKA (reference sequence). The CDR3 loop spans 17 amino acids. This CDR3 is CCARGRAAASYNSPLHF. The DNA of the CDR3 is TGCTGTGCTAGAGGCAGAGCGGCCGCCAGCTATAATTCACCCCTCCACTTT.

This clonotype was observed at least ten times. CDR3 DNA sequence: TGCAGCGTTGGTCGACAGGGTGATGAAAAACTGTTTTTT. This sequence encodes CSVGRQGDEKLFF. The gene calls are TRBV29-1 and TRBJ1-4; 7 bases map to TRBD1. This CDR3 contains 13 residues. Trimming cost V 4 bases and J 6 bases; bases outside gene matches: 5. Germline CDR1 reads SQVTM; CDR2 reads ANQGSEA.

The chain carries TRBV11-2 and TRBJ1-5; TRBD1 might be the D (5 bases). CDR1 and CDR2 from the germline V gene are SGHAT and FQNNGV. The V end was cut by 1 base, the J end by 5 bases, with 9 bases between. The CDR3 consists of 14 residues. The CDR3 protein is CASSLGDGYQPQHF. CDR3 bases: TGTGCCAGCAGCTTAGGGGACGGTTATCAGCCCCAGCATTTT. Combining the CDR3 with reference TRBV11-2 and TRBJ1-5 gives the whole variable domain EAGVAQSPRYKIIEKRQSVAFWCNPISGHATLYWYQQILGQGPKLLIQFQNNGVVDDSQLPKDRFSAERLKGVDSTLKIQPAKLEDSAVYLCASSLGDGYQPQHFGDGTRLSIL.

The table lists this clonotype with many counts. The gene calls are TRBV15 and TRBJ2-2; 11 nucleotides agree with TRBD1. The ends lost 4 bases at V and 3 bases at J; junction bases unmatched: 1. Germline-derived CDR1 and CDR2 are LNHNV and YYDKDF (reference sequence). The CDR3 extends over 15 amino acids. The CDR3 nucleotides are TGTGCCACCAGCACGGGACAGGGGGACACCGGGGAGCTGTTTTTT. Its protein is CATSTGQGDTGELFF.

The J gene is TRBJ2-3, the V gene TRBV12-3 or TRBV12-4, with TRBD1 identical over 9 bases. This CDR3 region has 14 residues. V trimming: 5 bases; J trimming: 4 bases; junction bases outside the gene matches: 4. The CDR3 nucleotides are TGTGCCAGCAGTCATACAGGGGGCCCAGATACGCAGTATTTT. Encoded protein: CASSHTGGPDTQYF.

This clonotype turned up a few times. The rearrangement joins TRBV11-1 to TRBJ1-1; D uncertain. Germline V gene sequence: CDR1 SGHAT, CDR2 FQDESV (reference sequence). V dropped 5 bases and J dropped 7 bases, with 17 bases sitting between them. This CDR3 spans 14 amino acids. The CDR3 bases are TGTGCCAGCAGCCTTCACTGGAGAGGTAGTGAAGCTTTCTTT. Amino acids: CASSLHWRGSEAFF.

In this sample, this clonotype turned up many times. The chain recombines TRBV20-1 with TRBJ2-5; no definite D call. In germline, CDR1 is DFQATT, CDR2 SNEGSKA (reference sequence). The V and J ends lost 5 bases and 5 bases respectively, with 21 bases between them. The CDR3 length is 15 residues. CDR3 DNA sequence: TGCAGTGCTGACAACCGGGCCCCGACTGGGGAGACCCAGTACTTC. This gives the protein CSADNRAPTGETQYF.

Many counts were recorded for this clonotype. The CDR3: CSARDYGELFF. In DNA, the CDR3 is TGCAGTGCTAGAGATTACGGGGAGCTGTTTTTT. This sequence joins TRBV20-1 and TRBJ2-2, with unresolved D. Per the germline V gene, CDR1 is DFQATT and CDR2 is SNEGSKA (reference sequence). This CDR3 is built from 11 residues. The V and J ends lost 0 bases and 7 bases respectively, with 3 bases between them.

The table lists this clonotype with many counts. The V call is TRBV7-6, the J call TRBJ2-7; 11 positions agree with TRBD2. The CDR3 consists of 15 residues. CDR1 is SGHVS and CDR2 is FNYEAQ in the germline V gene. V shed 5 bases, J shed 3 bases, and the junction held 6 bases outside the gene matches. The CDR3 region is CASSPLAGGLYEQYF. As DNA, the CDR3 is TGTGCCAGCAGCCCGCTAGCGGGGGGCCTCTACGAGCAGTACTTC.

This clonotype was observed many times. The chain employs TRBV4-2 and TRBJ1-4; tentative D call: TRBD1 (6 bases). CDR1 is LGHNA, CDR2 YNFKEQ, per germline. The CDR3 contains 16 residues. The germline V and J ends were trimmed by 0 bases and 8 bases, with 16 bases remaining between them. CDR3 nucleotide sequence: TGTGCCAGCAGCCAAGAATCGGGGGCCCCGGGGGAAAAACTGTTTTTT. Translated: CASSQESGAPGEKLFF.

This clonotype was detected many times. The chain employs TRBV6-5 and TRBJ1-5; D gene ambiguous. Germline V gene data show CDR1 as MNHEY and CDR2 as SVGAGI. Trimming removed 0 bases from V and 6 bases from J, with 9 bases in between. This CDR3 is 14 amino acids long. CDR3 in amino acids: CASSYSTERQPQHF. Here the CDR3 DNA reads TGTGCCAGCAGTTACTCGACGGAACGTCAGCCCCAGCATTTT.

This clonotype was detected only a few times. The V and J genes are TRBV10-3 and TRBJ2-5; TRBD2 aligns across 7 bases. This CDR3 has 13 residues. Germline V CDR1 and CDR2: ENHRY, SYGVKD. V dropped 6 bases and J dropped 3; count of bases not matched to a gene: 4. The CDR3 reads CAIRPRGEETQYF. CDR3 coding DNA: TGTGCCATCAGGCCCCGGGGGGAAGAGACCCAGTACTTC.

A few counts support this clonotype. This rearrangement joins TRBV6-6 to TRBJ2-5; possibly TRBD2 for D (5 bases). The CDR3 runs 13 residues. The ends were cut back, 6 bases at V and 2 bases at J, with 10 bases in the middle. Looked up from germline, CDR1 is MNHNY and CDR2 is SVGAGI (reference sequence). Here the CDR3 reads CASSGREQETQYF. The CDR3 DNA follows: TGTGCCAGCAGCGGACGGGAACAAGAGACCCAGTACTTC.

This clonotype was counted ten times or more. This chain connects TRBV5-1 to TRBJ2-2; D is unresolved. There are 16 residues in the CDR3. Per germline, CDR1 SGHRS and CDR2 YFSETQ. The V and J ends lost 0 bases and 2 bases respectively, with 11 bases between them. CDR3 in DNA: TGCGCCAGCAGCTTGGGACCCTCAGGAAACACCGGGGAGCTGTTTTTT. Protein sequence: CASSLGPSGNTGELFF.

This clonotype was counted ten times or more. The chain joins TRBV15 to TRBJ2-1; D is unclear. Trimming shortened V by 0 bases and J by 0 bases, and 12 bases separated the two germline ends. The CDR3 sequence is 17 residues long. Germline V gene data show CDR1 as LNHNV and CDR2 as YYDKDF (reference sequence). The DNA for the CDR3 is TGTGCCACCAGCAGAGATCGACCGGTTGGCTCCTACAATGAGCAGTTCTTC. It codes for CATSRDRPVGSYNEQFF. Full variable domain (outside the CDR3, taken from reference TRBV15 and TRBJ2-1): DAMVIQNPRYQVTQFGKPVTLSCSQTLNHNVMYWYQQKSSQAPKLLFHYYDKDFNNEADTPDNFQSRRPNTSFCFLDIRSPGLGDTAMYLCATSRDRPVGSYNEQFFGPGTRLTVL.

There are a few counts of this clonotype. The chain's CDR3 is CASSPGAGTEAFF. CDR3 sequence (DNA): TGTGCCAGCTCACCTGGGGCGGGCACTGAAGCTTTCTTT. The chain combines TRBV18 with TRBJ1-1; D may be TRBD1 (5 bases). V was cut by 3 bases and J by 4 bases, with 9 bases left in between. The CDR3 sequence is 13 residues long. Germline loops: CDR1 KGHSH, CDR2 LQKENI.

This clonotype appeared many times. The chain has TRBV7-2 and TRBJ2-3, with D possibly TRBD2 on 5 matching bases. Germline CDR1 SGHTA, CDR2 FQGNSA. This CDR3 region has 14 residues. With 0 bases removed from V and 8 bases from J, the gap between germline ends came to 12 bases. For the CDR3, the DNA is TGTGCCAGCAGCTTAGCTACTAGTCCCCCTACGCAGTATTTT. Its translation: CASSLATSPPTQYF.

The table lists this clonotype with many counts. The rearrangement links TRBV7-2 to TRBJ1-1; weak D call: TRBD1 (6 bases). This CDR3 is 15 amino acids long. CDR1 and CDR2 (germline): SGHTA, FQGNSA. The V and J ends lost 4 bases and 5 bases respectively, with 17 bases between them. CDR3 amino acids: CASSSLTGRRTEAFF. The CDR3, as DNA: TGTGCCAGCAGCTCCCTTACAGGGAGGAGGACTGAAGCTTTCTTT.

The CDR3 coding sequence is TGCGCCAGCAGCTGGGGGGGCGCTCTGGACAATGAGCAGTTCTTC. Amino acids: CASSWGGALDNEQFF. The gene calls are TRBV5-1 and TRBJ2-1; possibly TRBD2 for D (7 bases). The CDR3 sequence is 15 residues long. Germline V gives CDR1 SGHRS, CDR2 YFSETQ. V lost 3 bases and J 5 bases, leaving 15 bases between the germline ends.

The gene calls are TRBV7-3 and TRBJ1-1; D is unclear. The CDR3 is made up of 15 amino acids. Trimming took 1 base from V and 0 from J, leaving 9 bases between them. Germline loops: CDR1 SGHTA, CDR2 FQGTGA. The CDR3 DNA reads as TGTGCCAGCAGCTTAAATCCGGACTTGAACACTGAAGCTTTCTTT. Protein product: CASSLNPDLNTEAFF.

Concerning this clonotype itself: This may arise from a read error, as a much more abundant clone is one base away. This chain uses TRBV3-1 with TRBJ1-1; 9 bases align to TRBD1. Germline-derived CDR1 and CDR2 are LGHDT and YNNKEL (reference sequence). CDR3 size: 15 residues. CDR3 nucleotide sequence: TGTGTCAGCAGCCACGGACAGGGGACGAACACTGAAGCTTTCTTT. It encodes CVSSHGQGTNTEAFF.

This clonotype was counted ten times or more. The chain links TRBV29-1 to TRBJ2-1; TRBD1 agrees at 8 bases. V dropped 3 bases and J dropped 4; count of bases not matched to a gene: 17. The CDR3 extends over 18 amino acids. CDR1 SQVTM and CDR2 ANQGSEA come from the germline V gene. The CDR3 DNA sequence: TGCAGCGTTGATGCCCCCCTGGGGGCAGGGGGCCAATACAATGAGCAGTTCTTC. Translation: CSVDAPLGAGGQYNEQFF.

The chain employs TRBV7-2 and TRBJ2-7; 7 nucleotides match TRBD2. This CDR3 has 14 residues. Per germline, CDR1 SGHTA and CDR2 FQGNSA. The V segment lost 3 bases and the J segment 3 bases; nucleotides outside the gene matches: 5. CDR3 sequence: CASSLGLSLYEQYF. DNA for the CDR3: TGTGCCAGCAGCTTGGGACTATCTCTCTACGAGCAGTACTTC.